The rows below give T cell receptor beta chains drawn from one sample of a study of T cell responses to AZD1222 COVID-19 vaccine. Method: immunoSEQ multiplex PCR; TCRdb's copy keeps in-frame clones and lacks some. Of roughly 180,000 clones listed, more than 85% are singletons. Material: peripheral blood, obtained 28 days after the second AZD1222 dose. The receptors come from an adult who received the AZD1222 COVID-19 vaccine. Both conserved end residues are part of each CDR3. The order of the fields is D gene, V gene, CDR3 length, clone size, J gene, CDR3 protein, CDR3 DNA. A D gene is named only where the DNA matches it firmly. The size of a clone is reported for some rows only, either as once, few or many, or as a class for expanded clones.

.	TRBV5-1	16	.	TRBJ2-3	CASSLGVAETTDTQYF	TGCGCCAGCAGCTTGGGGGTAGCGGAAACCACAGATACGCAGTATTTT
TRBD1	TRBV5-1	14	.	TRBJ2-1	CASSWGQGFNEQFF	TGCGCCAGCAGCTGGGGACAGGGGTTCAATGAGCAGTTCTTC
TRBD2	TRBV11-2	15	.	TRBJ2-3	CASSNSGRWTDTQYF	TGTGCCAGCAGCAACAGCGGGAGGTGGACAGATACGCAGTATTTT
.	TRBV27	15	.	TRBJ2-7	CASSPIVQGIYEQYF	TGTGCCAGCAGTCCAATTGTGCAGGGTATCTACGAGCAGTACTTC
.	TRBV5-1	16	.	TRBJ2-1	CASSLVVQRRHNEQFF	TGCGCCAGCAGCTTGGTTGTCCAGCGGAGGCACAATGAGCAGTTCTTC
TRBD2	TRBV2	15	.	TRBJ2-2	CASSVKRGNTGELFF	TGTGCCAGCAGTGTCAAGCGGGGGAACACCGGGGAGCTGTTTTTT
.	TRBV5-1	16	.	TRBJ1-4	CASSLQSAGIWEKLFF	TGCGCCAGCAGCTTGCAATCTGCAGGGATTTGGGAAAAACTGTTTTTT
.	TRBV2	13	.	TRBJ2-7	CASNPVTAYEQYF	TGTGCCAGCAATCCGGTAACGGCCTACGAGCAGTACTTC
.	TRBV7-9	14	.	TRBJ1-3	CASSLQGTGNTIYF	TGTGCCAGCAGCTTACAGGGGACTGGAAACACCATATATTTT
TRBD2	TRBV7-9	17	.	TRBJ2-6	CASSLVPGGSGANVLTF	TGTGCCAGCAGCTTAGTTCCGGGCGGGAGTGGGGCCAACGTCCTGACTTTC
TRBD1	TRBV5-6	16	once	TRBJ1-2	CASSLGTGEKALSYTF	TGTGCCAGCAGCTTAGGGACAGGGGAGAAGGCCTTGAGCTACACCTTC
TRBD1	TRBV5-6	14	.	TRBJ1-2	CASSSTGLNYGYTF	TGTGCCAGCAGCTCGACAGGGCTTAACTATGGCTACACCTTC
.	TRBV4-1	16	.	TRBJ2-1	CASSHPGIFSYNEQFF	TGCGCCAGCAGCCACCCAGGGATCTTCTCCTACAATGAGCAGTTCTTC
.	TRBV6-5	15	.	TRBJ1-3	CASSPQVPWGNTIYF	TGTGCCAGCAGTCCACAGGTCCCTTGGGGGAACACCATATATTTT
TRBD2	TRBV6-5	15	.	TRBJ2-2	CASSKLAGGTGELFF	TGTGCCAGCAGTAAACTAGCGGGAGGCACCGGGGAGCTGTTTTTT
TRBD2	TRBV19	17	.	TRBJ2-3	CASSIGLAGGSTDTQYF	TGTGCCAGTAGTATCGGGCTAGCGGGGGGGAGCACAGATACGCAGTATTTT
.	TRBV7-9	15	.	TRBJ2-5	CASSTGPALQETQYF	TGTGCCAGCAGCACAGGGCCCGCCTTACAAGAGACCCAGTACTTC
.	TRBV20-1	10	.	TRBJ2-5	CSAREETQYF	TGCAGTGCTAGAGAGGAGACCCAGTACTTC
TRBD1	TRBV6-5	15	.	TRBJ1-2	CASTKKTDRGYGYTF	TGTGCCAGCACCAAGAAGACGGACAGGGGCTATGGCTACACCTTC
.	TRBV6-5	16	.	TRBJ1-5	CASSYSGGVGNQPQHF	TGTGCCAGCAGTTACTCTGGGGGGGTAGGCAATCAGCCCCAGCATTTT
.	TRBV25-1	14	.	TRBJ1-2	CASSAPNRFHGYTF	TGTGCCAGCAGTGCCCCTAACAGGTTTCATGGCTACACCTTC
.	TRBV5-8	14	.	TRBJ1-1	CASSHSTWRTEAFF	TGTGCCAGCAGCCACTCTACCTGGAGGACTGAAGCTTTCTTT
.	TRBV10-3	15	once	TRBJ1-3	CAINPGWEAGNTIYF	TGTGCCATCAACCCAGGGTGGGAGGCTGGAAACACCATATATTTT
.	TRBV6-5	14	.	TRBJ1-1	CASSSPRATTEAFF	TGTGCCAGCAGTTCTCCTAGGGCGACCACTGAAGCTTTCTTT
.	TRBV30	15	.	TRBJ2-1	CAWSVGRRTYNEQFF	TGTGCCTGGAGTGTAGGGAGACGGACCTACAATGAGCAGTTCTTC
TRBD2	TRBV6-6	17	.	TRBJ2-7	CASSPSRTGTRPFEQYF	TGTGCCAGCAGTCCTTCCCGAACCGGGACTAGACCTTTCGAGCAGTACTTC
TRBD1	TRBV3-1/TRBV3-2	14	.	TRBJ1-6	CASSYRQGTSPLHF	TGTGCCAGCAGCTACCGACAGGGGACTTCACCCCTCCACTTT
TRBD1	TRBV4-2	16	.	TRBJ2-5	CASSQATGAIQETQYF	TGTGCCAGCAGCCAAGCGACAGGGGCGATTCAAGAGACCCAGTACTTC
TRBD2	TRBV10-2	16	.	TRBJ2-1	CASRPFSSGGYNEQFF	TGCGCCAGCAGACCATTCTCTAGCGGGGGGTACAATGAGCAGTTCTTC
TRBD1	TRBV18	15	.	TRBJ2-7	CASSPRGQGLHEQYF	TGTGCCAGCTCACCACGGGGACAGGGGCTACACGAGCAGTACTTC
.	TRBV7-2	14	.	TRBJ1-2	CASSLQGRDYGYTF	TGTGCCAGCAGCCTTCAGGGGAGGGACTATGGCTACACCTTC
.	TRBV19	12	.	TRBJ2-2	CASKVGVGELFF	TGTGCCAGTAAAGTGGGTGTCGGGGAGCTGTTTTTT
.	TRBV27	17	.	TRBJ2-6	CASSPPRGGSGANVLTF	TGTGCCAGCAGTCCTCCACGAGGAGGCTCTGGGGCCAACGTCCTGACTTTC
.	TRBV7-9	13	.	TRBJ1-5	CASSLEVTQPQHF	TGTGCCAGCAGCTTAGAAGTAACGCAGCCCCAGCATTTT
TRBD1	TRBV19	16	.	TRBJ1-6	CASSIWGQGRNSPLHF	TGTGCCAGTAGTATATGGGGACAGGGACGAAATTCACCCCTCCACTTT
.	TRBV3-1/TRBV3-2	14	.	TRBJ1-1	CASSQWGPGTEAFF	TGTGCCAGCAGCCAGTGGGGGCCGGGGACTGAAGCTTTCTTT
.	TRBV7-2	12	.	TRBJ2-7	CASGKRAYEQYF	TGTGCCAGTGGCAAGCGGGCCTACGAGCAGTACTTC
.	TRBV7-2	14	.	TRBJ2-2	CASSLVAETGELFF	TGTGCCAGCAGCTTAGTGGCAGAGACCGGGGAGCTGTTTTTT
.	TRBV12-3/TRBV12-4	13	.	TRBJ2-3	CASSPPYRATQYF	TGTGCCAGCAGTCCCCCTTACCGGGCTACGCAGTATTTT
.	TRBV6-1	16	.	TRBJ2-3	CASSEPGLASTDTQYF	TGTGCCAGCAGTGAACCGGGACTGGCTAGCACAGATACGCAGTATTTT
.	TRBV6-5	12	.	TRBJ2-2	CASSYGRGELFF	TGTGCCAGCAGTTACGGGCGCGGGGAGCTGTTTTTT
.	TRBV6-2/TRBV6-3	16	once	TRBJ1-5	CASSYVLGFGNQPQHF	TGTGCCAGCAGTTACGTCCTTGGTTTTGGGAATCAGCCCCAGCATTTT
TRBD2	TRBV27	15	.	TRBJ2-7	CASSNPGGHSYEQYF	TGTGCCAGCAGTAACCCGGGAGGCCACTCCTACGAGCAGTACTTC
.	TRBV5-6	15	.	TRBJ2-7	CASSRLDSGVLGQYF	TGTGCCAGCAGCCGGTTGGACAGTGGGGTTTTGGGGCAGTACTTC
TRBD2	TRBV2	16	.	TRBJ2-7	CASSTPYSGGAYEQYF	TGTGCCAGCAGTACCCCTTATAGCGGGGGGGCCTACGAGCAGTACTTC
TRBD1	TRBV19	16	once	TRBJ1-4	CASSIRTGGTNEKLFF	TGTGCCAGTAGTATCCGGACAGGGGGAACTAATGAAAAACTGTTTTTT
TRBD2	TRBV10-1	15	.	TRBJ2-1	CASSPNSGSTDEQFF	TGCGCCAGCAGCCCCAATAGCGGGAGTACGGATGAGCAGTTCTTC
.	TRBV3-1/TRBV3-2	19	once	TRBJ2-1	CASSFQKGLSTTSYNEQFF	TGTGCCAGCAGCTTCCAAAAGGGATTATCTACGACGTCCTACAATGAGCAGTTCTTC
.	TRBV15	14	.	TRBJ2-7	CATSRGGDSREQYF	TGTGCCACCAGCAGGGGGGGGGACAGCAGGGAGCAGTACTTC
.	TRBV6-5	15	.	TRBJ1-5	CASSLDRSAGQPQHF	TGTGCCAGCAGCCTCGACAGGTCGGCCGGTCAGCCCCAGCATTTT
TRBD2	TRBV10-2	16	.	TRBJ2-3	CASRGYSGGRIYTQYF	TGCGCCAGCAGAGGTTACAGCGGGGGCCGGATATATACGCAGTATTTT
.	TRBV9	12	.	TRBJ2-2	CASSVVDGELFF	TGTGCCAGCAGCGTAGTCGACGGGGAGCTGTTTTTT
.	TRBV6-5	14	.	TRBJ2-2	CASRPSEGTGELFF	TGTGCCAGCAGACCGTCGGAGGGGACCGGGGAGCTGTTTTTT
TRBD1	TRBV12-3/TRBV12-4	12	.	TRBJ1-2	CASRGTGYGYTF	TGTGCCAGCAGGGGGACAGGGTATGGCTACACCTTC
.	TRBV6-5	14	few	TRBJ1-1	CASSYSRGQGEAFF	TGTGCCAGCAGTTACTCGCGGGGGCAAGGTGAAGCTTTCTTT
TRBD1	TRBV12-3/TRBV12-4	13	.	TRBJ2-1	CASRRGQGAGQFF	TGTGCCAGCAGACGCGGACAGGGGGCTGGGCAGTTCTTC
TRBD1	TRBV5-1	15	.	TRBJ2-7	CASSLTAGGGYEQYF	TGCGCCAGCAGCTTGACGGCAGGGGGCGGATACGAGCAGTACTTC
.	TRBV20-1	11	.	TRBJ2-7	CSASIAREQYF	TGCAGTGCTAGTATAGCCCGCGAGCAGTACTTC